This T cell receptor (beta chain) came from a study of cytomegalovirus exposure and HLA in healthy donors (dated by TCRdb to about 2017). About the study as a whole: An earlier analysis of roughly 630 of the donors reported 276 Gb of sequence data and 100 million to 130 million unique TCR beta sequences from 150 million to 200 million T cells. An early release covering roughly 640 HLA-typed donors comprised about 310 gigabases of sequencing data and some 79 million unique TCR sequences. Of the roughly 400 genotyped donors, around 81% fell in the genetic ancestry cluster associated with self-reported Caucasian donors. The aim of the study was to test whether cataloging public T cell receptors could identify signatures of past pathogen exposure. The study used immunosequencing to profile the T cell repertoires of 600 to 850 subjects and linked those repertoires to cytomegalovirus serostatus. Besides the first cohort of approximately 670 subjects, a separate validation cohort made up of 120 different subjects was used. To predict cytomegalovirus infection status, the study combined high-throughput TCR immunosequencing, statistical association of individual TCRs with disease status, and machine learning. To study patterns of TCR occurrence, a later analysis re-analyzed previously published TCR beta repertoires from 650 to 750 donors and added high-resolution HLA genotyping. In the later analysis, no new phenotypic data were used to find candidate immune exposures; instead, reliance was placed on TCR beta sequences and their occurrence across donors. An earlier analysis of around 640 of the donors used high-throughput TCR beta sequencing to judge whether each TCR beta V gene segment behaved as functional or pseudogenic. Donor age, sex, ethnicity and CMV serostatus were compiled alongside the repertoire data. In a later genetic analysis, genome-wide SNP genotypes for about 55% of the roughly 700 donors were used, and that subset was treated as a discovery cohort. All discovery cohort repertoires had been generated on a single sequencing platform. HLA typing included class I and class II loci at four-digit resolution. Typing coverage differed by locus: A, B, C, DRB1 and DQB1 were typed in roughly 620-640 donors, DQA1 in 500 to 550, DPA1 in some 610, and DPB1 in just under 490. Because of strong linkage in the cohort, roughly five DR-DQ haplotypes were treated as single units for association and clustering. On average, around 230,000 unique TCR beta nucleotide sequences were sequenced per donor among fewer than 500 genotyped donors of the cohort, with about 19% of those sequences being non-productive.

As concerns this clone: Its antigen is unknown. No qualities accompany the bases; no much larger clone lies one base away.

Libraries were prepared through the immunoSEQ multiplex PCR assay. The multiplex PCR relied on a mix of 60 forward primers for TCR Vbeta segments and 13 reverse primers for TCR Jbeta segments. The CDR3 region of rearranged TCR beta genes was amplified from genomic DNA with a multiplex PCR assay. The amplified TCR beta libraries were sequenced on the Illumina HiSeq System as 87-base-pair reads. The published analysis was carried out like this. A later analysis counted tens of millions of unique TCR beta chains across the 600 to 850 repertoires, and 9 million to 14 million of these chains were shared by at least two donors. Raw reads were error-corrected and collapsed into unique sequences by a nearest-neighbor algorithm in which closely related sequences were merged to remove PCR and sequencing errors. To assign V, D and J gene segments, CDR3 sequences were aligned to IMGT reference sequences. For a sequence to be retained, at least a six-nucleotide match to both a V gene segment and a J gene segment was required. A rearrangement was called productive if the CDR3 had no stop codons and remained in frame with V and J, and every other rearrangement was called non-productive. CDR3 was defined by IMGT convention, running from the second conserved V-encoded cysteine to the conserved J-encoded phenylalanine. The earlier analysis of about 590 of the donors excluded sequences that lacked an unambiguous match to a single V gene segment. In an earlier analysis of 450 to 700 of the donors, V segments were called functional above 56.7% productive rearrangements and were called segregating when the between-donor standard deviation exceeded 5%. A statistical classification framework was built for diagnosing cytomegalovirus status from the catalog of TCR beta chain sequences. A later analysis assigned V and J genes by comparing TCR nucleotide sequences with IMGT/GENE-DB human TR gene sequences. A later analysis assigned CDR3 sequences and most-parsimonious VDJ recombination scenarios with the TCRdist pipeline. In a later analysis, each TCR beta chain was defined by its CDR3 amino acid sequence together with its V-gene family, and reads without a unique V-gene family were excluded. As a way to deal with suspected cross-contamination and a sequencing artifact, a later analysis dropped roughly 620 nucleotide sequences that were highly shared and had low generation probability. In a later analysis, a clonal expansion index was calculated for each public chain from normalized within-repertoire ranks of inferred template counts. In a later analysis, generation probabilities were computed using a VDJ recombination model fitted to out-of-frame rearrangements, and the results were checked against IGoR. In a later analysis, TCR-TCR, TCR-HLA and TCR-CMV co-occurrence was scored with hypergeometric tests, and a repertoire-size bias correction was applied to TCR pairs. False discovery rates were estimated in a later analysis by permuting HLA or CMV assignments 20 times. A later analysis grouped co-occurring TCRs with DBSCAN, adding TCRdist sequence similarity when clustering within HLA-allele-positive subsets. Repertoires with fewer than 30,000 or more than 120,000 public chains were left out of co-occurrence clustering, as were several repertoires with anomalous nucleotide sharing. Here the immuneACCESS table is served through TCRdb, limited to in-frame sequences with V and J called. Missing clones are a known gap in these copies; in checked studies unresolved V genes cover under half, and the rest lacks a known reason. From that table come the V and J calls and clone size; the DNA was used to work out D and trimming. The table for this sample lists 75,000 to 100,000 clones; around 77% of them were counted only once. The biggest ten clones account for 15% to 20% of the sample.

General study outcomes and caveats: The earlier analysis of around 600 of the donors excluded fewer than 20 rarely observed V segments, including chromosome 9 orphons, because counts were too low. Correlated functional status among segregating V segments might reflect linkage disequilibrium, but an unknown experimental factor could not be ruled out. Because HLA typing was missing for some donors at each locus, association tests included only the typed subset. Some IMGT-functional V segments, including TRBV6-2 and TRBV6-3, could not be distinguished by the 87-base-pair reads and were therefore excluded. Most TCR sequences were observed very rarely across donors, whereas some public TCRs were present in many individuals. A further reported finding was that TCR beta sequences accurately predicted the HLA-A and HLA-B alleles for most subjects in the first cohort. In an earlier analysis of 450 to 750 of the donors, most TCR beta V segments appeared in productive rearrangements about 87% or about 30% of the time, broadly matching IMGT annotations. When HLA alleles, especially DR and DQ, strongly co-occurred, TCR associations were difficult to assign to individual alleles. A group of highly shared sequence variants was considered likely to be a technical artifact of the sequencing pipeline. According to the authors, the approach could potentially be generalized to other disease states and immunological phenotypes. Immune exposure information for the cohort was limited to CMV serostatus. Three of the identified cytomegalovirus-associated TCR beta chains were confirmed in vitro to be specific for cytomegalovirus antigens. Cytomegalovirus status was reported to be diagnosed by the classifier with high specificity and sensitivity in both the original and validation cohorts. According to a later genetic analysis, donors in an Asian-associated ancestry cluster had fewer N-insertions in productive TCRs than the approximately 630-donor mean. A later analysis reported that several top co-occurrence clusters appeared linked to parvovirus B19, influenza, CMV and Epstein-Barr virus. The study gave a list of 150 to 200 TCR beta chains associated with cytomegalovirus. In a later analysis, about 17,000 TCR beta sequences were associated with specific HLA alleles at a false discovery rate of 0.05. According to a later analysis, most CMV-associated TCR beta chains appeared to be HLA-restricted, and the HLA associations seemed to be driven largely by CMV exposure. A later analysis found that TCR association rates varied across HLA loci, with DRB1 alleles showing the most associated TCRs and HLA-C alleles the fewest. Compared with equally common non-associated chains, HLA-associated TCR beta chains in a later analysis were more clonally expanded and had lower generation probabilities. In this cohort, only TCR beta chains were sequenced, and detectable features were limited by the absence of alpha or paired-chain data. In a later genetic analysis, a missense DCLRE1C variant was associated with V-gene and J-gene trimming of TCR beta chains, and the association was replicated in an independent cohort. Presence/absence analyses assumed roughly uniform sequencing depth across donors, an assumption that may not hold.

The cohort was made up of 500 to 850 healthy bone marrow donors. All cohort members were sampled while nominally healthy, although unrecorded immune exposures were likely present. The donor was CMV seropositive and was included in the group of 250 to 300 seropositive cohort members. A peripheral blood sample was provided by each donor, and peripheral blood mononuclear cells were used for TCR beta sequencing. Genomic DNA was extracted from the blood cell samples with the Qiagen DNeasy Blood Extraction Kit. Looking up the germline V gene (reference sequence) yields CDR1 LNHDA and CDR2 SQIVND. The CDR3 has 14 amino acids, counting the end cysteine and phenylalanine. Left in the record is the CDR3 DNA by itself, 42 bases read in frame from the first base. Relative to germline, V is 4 bases shorter and J is 7 bases shorter, with 16 bases between their ends.

Sequencing was done on a sample of PBMCs. The chain couples TRBV19 to TRBJ1-1, and the D gene may be TRBD1, 5 bases matching. This clonotype originated in a woman aged 55-69 years in good health and CMV-seropositive. This receptor has the CDR3 CASSSVSQGGEAFF. The sequenced DNA: TGTGCCAGTAGTAGCGTATCCCAGGGAGGTGAAGCTTTCTTT.